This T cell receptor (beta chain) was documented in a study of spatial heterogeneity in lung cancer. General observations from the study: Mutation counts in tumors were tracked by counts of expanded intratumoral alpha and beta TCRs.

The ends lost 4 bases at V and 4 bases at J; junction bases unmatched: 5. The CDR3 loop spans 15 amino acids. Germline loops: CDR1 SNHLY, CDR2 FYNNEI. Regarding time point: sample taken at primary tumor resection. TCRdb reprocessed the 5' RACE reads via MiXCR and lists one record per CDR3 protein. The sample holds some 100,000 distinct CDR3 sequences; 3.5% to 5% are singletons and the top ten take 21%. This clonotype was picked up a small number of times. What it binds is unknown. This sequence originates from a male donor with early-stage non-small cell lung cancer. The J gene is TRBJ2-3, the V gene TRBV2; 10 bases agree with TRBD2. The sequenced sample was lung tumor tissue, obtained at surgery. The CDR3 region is CASSAGTSDSDTQYF. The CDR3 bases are TGTGCCAGCAGTGCCGGGACTAGCGATTCAGATACGCAGTATTTT.